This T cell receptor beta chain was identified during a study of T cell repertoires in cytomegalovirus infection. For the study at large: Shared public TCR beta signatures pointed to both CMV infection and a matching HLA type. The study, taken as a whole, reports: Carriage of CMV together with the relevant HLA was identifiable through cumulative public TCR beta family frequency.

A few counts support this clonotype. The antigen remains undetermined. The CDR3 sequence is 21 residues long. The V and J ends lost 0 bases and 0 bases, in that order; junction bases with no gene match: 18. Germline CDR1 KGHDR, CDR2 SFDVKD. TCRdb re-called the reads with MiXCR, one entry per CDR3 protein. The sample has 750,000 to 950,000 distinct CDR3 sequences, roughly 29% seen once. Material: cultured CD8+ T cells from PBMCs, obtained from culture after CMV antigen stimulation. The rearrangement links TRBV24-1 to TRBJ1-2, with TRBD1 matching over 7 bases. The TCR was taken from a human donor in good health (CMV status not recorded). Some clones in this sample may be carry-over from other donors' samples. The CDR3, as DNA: TGTGCCACCAGTGATTTGCAACCGTATATTCATTCCGGGACAGCTAACTATGGCTACACCTTC. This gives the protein CATSDLQPYIHSGTANYGYTF.